This TCR beta chain is drawn from a study of T cells after posttransplantation cyclophosphamide. TCRdb's copy holds only in-frame clones and misses some; the assay was immunoSEQ multiplex PCR. The data show about 6,900 clones, 60% to 85% seen once. The germline CDR1 and CDR2 sequences are LNHDA and SQIVND (reference sequence). With V trimmed by 4 bases and J by 5 bases, 5 bases remained unmatched. The CDR3 has 14 residues. The source of this sequence is a woman between 50 and 59 years old in good health and a related stem cell transplant donor. The chain links TRBV19 to TRBJ2-7; 10 bases align to TRBD1. The sequencing sample was made of memory CD4+ T cells sorted from blood. CDR3 in amino acids: CASSRRQGAHEQYF. The CDR3 bases are TGTGCCAGTAGTAGAAGACAGGGGGCTCACGAGCAGTACTTC.